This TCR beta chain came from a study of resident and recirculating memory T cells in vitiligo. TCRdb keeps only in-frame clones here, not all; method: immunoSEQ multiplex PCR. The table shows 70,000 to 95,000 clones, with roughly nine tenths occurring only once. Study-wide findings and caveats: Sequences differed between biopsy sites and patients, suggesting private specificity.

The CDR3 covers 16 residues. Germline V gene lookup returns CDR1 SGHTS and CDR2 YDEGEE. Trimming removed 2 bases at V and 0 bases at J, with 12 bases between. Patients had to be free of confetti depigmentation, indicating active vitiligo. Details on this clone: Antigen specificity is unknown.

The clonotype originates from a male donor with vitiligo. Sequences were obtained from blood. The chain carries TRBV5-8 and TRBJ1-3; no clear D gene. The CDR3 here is CASSFLYLSSGNTIYF. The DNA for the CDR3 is TGTGCCAGCAGCTTTCTATACCTCTCCTCTGGAAACACCATATATTTT.